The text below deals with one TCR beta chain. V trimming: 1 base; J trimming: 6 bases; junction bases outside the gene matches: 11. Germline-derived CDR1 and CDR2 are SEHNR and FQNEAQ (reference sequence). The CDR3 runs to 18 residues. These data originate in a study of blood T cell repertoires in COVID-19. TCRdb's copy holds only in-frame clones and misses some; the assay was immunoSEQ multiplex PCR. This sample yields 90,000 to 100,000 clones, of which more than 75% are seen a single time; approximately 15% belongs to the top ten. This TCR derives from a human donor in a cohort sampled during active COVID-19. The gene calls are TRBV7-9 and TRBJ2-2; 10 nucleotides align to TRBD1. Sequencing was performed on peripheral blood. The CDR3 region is CASSLDPGQGGYSGELFF. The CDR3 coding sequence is TGTGCCAGCAGCTTAGACCCTGGACAGGGGGGATATTCCGGGGAGCTGTTTTTT.